These T cell receptor beta chains were read from a single sample in a study of T cell repertoires in cytomegalovirus infection. For these TCRs, the target antigens are not known. TCRdb ran MiXCR on the reads and lists one entry per CDR3 protein. The table shows some 110,000 distinct CDR3 sequences, with about 31% occurring only once. The sample here was CD8+ T cells from cultured PBMCs, taken from culture after CMV antigen stimulation. The receptors were sampled from a human donor in good health (CMV status not recorded). Some clones in this sample may be carry-over from other donors' samples. CDR3s include the opening cysteine and the closing phenylalanine or tryptophan. Each record gives: clone size, J gene, D gene, V gene, CDR3 protein, CDR3 DNA. A D gene is named only where the DNA matches it firmly. Some rows mark clone size as missing; the rest say once, few, many or name a class of expanded clone.

clone size: few
J gene: TRBJ2-7
D gene: TRBD1
V gene: TRBV6-2/TRBV6-3
CDR3 protein: CASIFVRGSYEQYF
CDR3 DNA: TGTGCCAGCATTTTTGTCAGGGGGTCCTACGAGCAGTACTTC

clone size: many
J gene: TRBJ2-1
D gene: TRBD1
V gene: TRBV7-2
CDR3 protein: CASSATGNEQFF
CDR3 DNA: TGTGCCAGCAGCGCGACAGGGAATGAGCAGTTCTTC

clone size: few
J gene: TRBJ1-5
D gene: .
V gene: TRBV6-2/TRBV6-3
CDR3 protein: CASSYDNQPQHF
CDR3 DNA: TGTGCCAGCAGTTACGACAATCAGCCCCAGCATTTT

clone size: few
J gene: TRBJ2-1
D gene: .
V gene: TRBV5-1
CDR3 protein: CASSLGQSGLGEQFF
CDR3 DNA: TGCGCCAGCAGCTTGGGACAGTCGGGTTTGGGTGAGCAGTTCTTC

clone size: .
J gene: TRBJ2-7
D gene: TRBD1
V gene: TRBV20-1
CDR3 protein: CSASPLDRGLYEQYF
CDR3 DNA: TGCAGTGCTAGCCCACTGGACAGGGGGCTCTACGAGCAGTACTTC

clone size: .
J gene: TRBJ2-7
D gene: TRBD2
V gene: TRBV6-2/TRBV6-3
CDR3 protein: CASSYDSSGSYEQYF
CDR3 DNA: TGTGCCAGCAGTTACGATTCTAGCGGCTCCTACGAGCAGTACTTC

clone size: .
J gene: TRBJ2-1
D gene: TRBD2
V gene: TRBV4-2
CDR3 protein: CASSQEMGGGAGEQFF
CDR3 DNA: TGTGCCAGCAGCCAAGAAATGGGCGGGGGGGCAGGTGAGCAGTTCTTC

clone size: .
J gene: TRBJ1-4
D gene: .
V gene: TRBV12-3/TRBV12-4
CDR3 protein: CASSFRSTKLFF
CDR3 DNA: TGTGCCAGCAGTTTTCGTTCAACAAAACTGTTTTTT

clone size: .
J gene: TRBJ1-4
D gene: .
V gene: TRBV11-2
CDR3 protein: CASSSIQGEEKLFF
CDR3 DNA: TGTGCCAGCAGCTCCATACAGGGCGAAGAAAAACTGTTTTTT

clone size: .
J gene: TRBJ2-7
D gene: .
V gene: TRBV10-2
CDR3 protein: CASSGPQVSYEQYF
CDR3 DNA: TGCGCCAGCAGTGGGCCACAAGTATCCTACGAGCAGTACTTC

clone size: .
J gene: TRBJ1-1
D gene: .
V gene: TRBV6-2/TRBV6-3
CDR3 protein: CASSYSGGDDGFF
CDR3 DNA: TGTGCCAGCAGTTACTCAGGGGGAGATGATGGTTTCTTT

clone size: .
J gene: TRBJ2-7
D gene: .
V gene: TRBV5-1
CDR3 protein: CASSLGRGEQYF
CDR3 DNA: TGCGCCAGCAGCTTGGGACGGGGCGAGCAGTACTTC

clone size: .
J gene: TRBJ2-6
D gene: .
V gene: TRBV12-3/TRBV12-4
CDR3 protein: CASTAGTSGANVLTF
CDR3 DNA: TGTGCCAGCACCGCAGGAACCTCTGGGGCCAACGTCCTGACTTTC

clone size: few
J gene: TRBJ2-4
D gene: .
V gene: TRBV4-1
CDR3 protein: CASSQVPLSGNQYF
CDR3 DNA: TGCGCCAGCAGCCAAGTCCCCCTCTCGGGGAATCAGTACTTC

clone size: .
J gene: TRBJ1-1
D gene: .
V gene: TRBV20-1
CDR3 protein: CSARPRNQNTEAFF
CDR3 DNA: TGCAGTGCTAGACCCAGAAACCAGAACACTGAAGCTTTCTTT

clone size: few
J gene: TRBJ2-5
D gene: .
V gene: TRBV13
CDR3 protein: CASSTNRGEETQYF
CDR3 DNA: TGTGCCAGCAGCACGAATCGGGGCGAGGAGACCCAGTACTTC

clone size: once
J gene: TRBJ1-1
D gene: .
V gene: TRBV27
CDR3 protein: CASVAGLRAFF
CDR3 DNA: TGTGCCAGCGTAGCAGGGTTGCGAGCTTTCTTT

clone size: .
J gene: TRBJ2-1
D gene: TRBD2
V gene: TRBV5-1
CDR3 protein: CASSLVSGAYNEQFF
CDR3 DNA: TGCGCCAGCAGCTTGGTTAGCGGGGCTTACAATGAGCAGTTCTTC

clone size: few
J gene: TRBJ2-1
D gene: TRBD2
V gene: TRBV27
CDR3 protein: CASSASGPTYNEQFF
CDR3 DNA: TGTGCCAGCAGTGCTAGCGGGCCAACCTACAATGAGCAGTTCTTC